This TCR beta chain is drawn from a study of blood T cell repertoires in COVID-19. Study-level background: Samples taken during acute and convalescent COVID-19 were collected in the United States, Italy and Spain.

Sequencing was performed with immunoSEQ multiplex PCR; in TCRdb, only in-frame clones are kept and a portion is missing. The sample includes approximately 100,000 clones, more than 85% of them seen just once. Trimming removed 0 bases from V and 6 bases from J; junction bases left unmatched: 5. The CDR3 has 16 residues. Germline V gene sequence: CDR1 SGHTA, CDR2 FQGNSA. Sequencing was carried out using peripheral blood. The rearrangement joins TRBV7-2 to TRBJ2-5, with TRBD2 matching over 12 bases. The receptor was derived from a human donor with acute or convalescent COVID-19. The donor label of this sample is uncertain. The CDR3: CASSLASSGGAKTQYF. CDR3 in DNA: TGTGCCAGCAGCTTAGCTTCTAGCGGGGGGGCCAAGACCCAGTACTTC.